This is a list of T cell receptor beta chains from one sample in a study of T cells in tuberculosis. The assay was immunoSEQ multiplex PCR, and TCRdb's table has in-frame clones only and misses some. This repertoire shows around 38,000 clones, approximately 95% found once; its top ten account for about 3.7%. Material for sequencing was PBMCs. The receptors originated from a donor aged 5-35 years with latent tuberculosis or without tuberculosis infection. CDR3s include the opening cysteine and the closing phenylalanine or tryptophan. Each record gives: CDR3 DNA, CDR3 protein, clone size, V gene, J gene, D gene. The D gene is left open where the match is weak. Size is omitted from some rows. Given values are once, few, many or a class for expanded clones.

TGTGCCCAGGGGGCGGGCAATCAGCCCCAGCATTTT	CAQGAGNQPQHF	NA	TRBV30	TRBJ1-5	TRBD1
TGCGCCAGCAGTCGGACAGGGGGCGATCTATCACCCCTCCACTTT	CASSRTGGDLSPLHF	NA	TRBV5-1	TRBJ1-6	TRBD1
TGTGCCAGCAGTTTATCAGGGCTAGCGGGGGACTTGTACAATGAGCAGTTCTTC	CASSLSGLAGDLYNEQFF	NA	TRBV27	TRBJ2-1	TRBD2
TGTGCCAGCAGCACATTTAGCGGGAGAAGCACAGATACGCAGTATTTT	CASSTFSGRSTDTQYF	NA	TRBV7-6	TRBJ2-3	TRBD2
TGTGCCAGCAGTTTGAGGGACAGGGCTAATTCACCCCTCCACTTT	CASSLRDRANSPLHF	NA	TRBV27	TRBJ1-6	TRBD1
TGTGCCAGTAGTATCGAGACAGGGTTCTCTAGCAATCAGCCCCAGCATTTT	CASSIETGFSSNQPQHF	once	TRBV19	TRBJ1-5	TRBD1
TGTGCCACCAGCAGAGATTATACCGAGGGAAGAAAACTGTTTTTT	CATSRDYTEGRKLFF	NA	TRBV15	TRBJ1-4	NA
TGCGCCAGCAGCTTTAGCGGGGTGACCTACAATGAGCAGTTCTTC	CASSFSGVTYNEQFF	NA	TRBV5-1	TRBJ2-1	TRBD2
TGTGCCAGCAGTTACTCTACAAGGAACACTGAAGCTTTCTTT	CASSYSTRNTEAFF	NA	TRBV6-6	TRBJ1-1	NA
TGTGCCTGGGGGGACAGGGTTAGGGCGTACAATGAGCAGTTCTTC	CAWGDRVRAYNEQFF	NA	TRBV30	TRBJ2-1	TRBD1
TGTGCCACCCGAGGAAGTATACTTTATCAGCCCCAGCATTTT	CATRGSILYQPQHF	NA	TRBV6-1	TRBJ1-5	NA
TGTGCCAGCAGTCCCGCGGGGTCTACCACAGATACGCAGTATTTT	CASSPAGSTTDTQYF	NA	TRBV6-5	TRBJ2-3	NA
TGCGCCAGCAGCCAACTAAACAGGGGTCCTTCGGGCTACGAGCAGTACTTC	CASSQLNRGPSGYEQYF	NA	TRBV4-1	TRBJ2-7	TRBD1
TGTGCCAGCAGCTTATTATGGGATAGGACAGGAAAAAACTACGAGCAGTACTTC	CASSLLWDRTGKNYEQYF	once	TRBV11-2	TRBJ2-7	TRBD1
TGCGGCACCCGAAGTGATAGTCAGCCCCAGCATTTT	CGTRSDSQPQHF	once	TRBV23-1	TRBJ1-5	NA
TGTGCCAGCACTAATCCGGGACTAGCGGGGGGCTTCTCCTACGAGCAGTACTTC	CASTNPGLAGGFSYEQYF	NA	TRBV28	TRBJ2-7	TRBD2
TGCGCCAGCAGCCTGGGTTGGGACTACTATGGCTACACCTTC	CASSLGWDYYGYTF	once	TRBV10-2	TRBJ1-2	NA
TGTGCCAGCAGTTCCGGGACAGATGGCTACACCTTC	CASSSGTDGYTF	NA	TRBV6-5	TRBJ1-2	TRBD1
TGTGCCAGCAGCTTGTTGACAGGGGGCCACGGCTACACCTTC	CASSLLTGGHGYTF	NA	TRBV5-6	TRBJ1-2	TRBD1
TGTGCCAGCAGCCCGGACAGGGTTAATTCACCCCTCCACTTT	CASSPDRVNSPLHF	NA	TRBV2	TRBJ1-6	TRBD1
TGCGCCAGCAGTATCTCGGGTTTGAACACTGAAGCTTTCTTT	CASSISGLNTEAFF	once	TRBV10-1	TRBJ1-1	NA
TGTGCCAGCAGCTTAGCCCTTAACAGGGAAGTTCAGGGCTACACCTTC	CASSLALNREVQGYTF	NA	TRBV11-2	TRBJ1-2	NA
TGTGCCAGCCTACAGAGACAGACCCTCACAGATACGCAGTATTTT	CASLQRQTLTDTQYF	once	TRBV5-6	TRBJ2-3	NA
TGCGCCAGCAGCCAAGGGACAGAAGAGACCCAGTACTTC	CASSQGTEETQYF	NA	TRBV4-1	TRBJ2-5	NA
TGTGCCACCAGCAGATCGCGGGACAGGGGGCGCCTAAATGAGCAGTTCTTC	CATSRSRDRGRLNEQFF	NA	TRBV15	TRBJ2-1	TRBD1
TGTGCCAGTAGTCTACAGGCAGGGACCTACGAGCAGTACTTC	CASSLQAGTYEQYF	NA	TRBV19	TRBJ2-7	NA
TGTGCCAGCATCTTACAACCCCAGGGCGAGCAGTACTTC	CASILQPQGEQYF	once	TRBV7-9	TRBJ2-7	NA
TGTGCCAGCAGCTTCGGGAAAACAGGGTCTTTATATGGCTACACCTTC	CASSFGKTGSLYGYTF	NA	TRBV5-4	TRBJ1-2	NA
TGCGCCAGCAATGAAGGACAGGGGACTGGAAACACCATATATTTT	CASNEGQGTGNTIYF	NA	TRBV5-1	TRBJ1-3	TRBD1
TGTGCCAGCAGCTTAGACGGCGGGGTTGGGTACTTC	CASSLDGGVGYF	NA	TRBV7-2	TRBJ2-5	NA
TGTGCCAGTAGTAATCGAGGGTTCGAGACCCAGTACTTC	CASSNRGFETQYF	few	TRBV19	TRBJ2-5	NA
TGCGCCAGCAGCCAAGGAGAGTGGACTGAAGCTTTCTTT	CASSQGEWTEAFF	NA	TRBV4-1	TRBJ1-1	NA
TGTGCCAGTAGTACAGACTGGAACACTGAAGCTTTCTTT	CASSTDWNTEAFF	NA	TRBV19	TRBJ1-1	NA
TGCAGTATTAGGGGGCCCGGGGCCAACGTCCTGACTTTC	CSIRGPGANVLTF	NA	TRBV29-1	TRBJ2-6	TRBD1
TGTGCCAGCAGGCCGAATAGAAAGGGGGGCTACACCTTC	CASRPNRKGGYTF	NA	TRBV6-4	TRBJ1-2	NA
TGTGCCTGGGGACAGGGAGGCGACGAGCAGTACTTC	CAWGQGGDEQYF	NA	TRBV30	TRBJ2-7	TRBD1
TGTGCCAGCAGCTTAGGAGGGAGTGGCACTGAAGCTTTCTTT	CASSLGGSGTEAFF	once	TRBV5-4	TRBJ1-1	NA
TGTGCCAGCAGTCAGGGGGCCGCTAGCAATCAGCCCCAGCATTTT	CASSQGAASNQPQHF	NA	TRBV2	TRBJ1-5	TRBD1
TGTGCCAGCAGTTCATACAGCGGGGGTGAGCAGTTCTTC	CASSSYSGGEQFF	NA	TRBV27	TRBJ2-1	TRBD2
TGTGCCAGTTGGGGACAGCCCAACTATGGCTACACCTTC	CASWGQPNYGYTF	NA	TRBV19	TRBJ1-2	TRBD1
TGCGCCAGCAGCCAAGATTTCGGCGGGCAGCCCCAGCATTTT	CASSQDFGGQPQHF	NA	TRBV4-3	TRBJ1-5	NA
TGTGCCAGCAGCCCCCCCGGGACAAACTATGGCTACACCTTC	CASSPPGTNYGYTF	NA	TRBV6-6	TRBJ1-2	NA
TGTGCCAGCAACCTTCAAGGGGGGGGCTCCTACGAGCAGTACTTC	CASNLQGGGSYEQYF	NA	TRBV28	TRBJ2-7	NA
TGTGCCAGTAGTCTGTCCTCCCCGGAGGCGACTGAAGCTTTCTTT	CASSLSSPEATEAFF	NA	TRBV19	TRBJ1-1	NA
TGTGCCAGTACAGAACAGGGGCACTATGGCTACACCTTC	CASTEQGHYGYTF	NA	TRBV19	TRBJ1-2	TRBD1
TGCGCCAGCAGCTTGGGGACAGGGACAAAAAACATTCAGTACTTC	CASSLGTGTKNIQYF	NA	TRBV5-1	TRBJ2-4	TRBD1